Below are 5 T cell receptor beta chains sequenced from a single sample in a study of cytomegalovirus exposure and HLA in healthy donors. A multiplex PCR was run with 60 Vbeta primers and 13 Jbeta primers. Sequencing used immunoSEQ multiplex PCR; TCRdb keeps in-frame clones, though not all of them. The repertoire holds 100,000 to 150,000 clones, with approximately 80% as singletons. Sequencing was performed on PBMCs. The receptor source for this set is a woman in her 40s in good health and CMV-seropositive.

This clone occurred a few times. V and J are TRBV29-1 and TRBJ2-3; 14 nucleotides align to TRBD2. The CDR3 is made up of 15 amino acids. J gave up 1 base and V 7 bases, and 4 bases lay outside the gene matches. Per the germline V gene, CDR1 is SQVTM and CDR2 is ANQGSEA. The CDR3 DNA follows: TGCAGCGGGTCGGGACTAGCGGGAGGCACAGATACGCAGTATTTT. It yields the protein CSGSGLAGGTDTQYF.

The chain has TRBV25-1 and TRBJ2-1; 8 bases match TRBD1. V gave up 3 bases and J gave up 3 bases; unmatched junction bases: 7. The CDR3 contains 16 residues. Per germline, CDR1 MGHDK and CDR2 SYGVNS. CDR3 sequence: CASSDPGQGIYNEQFF. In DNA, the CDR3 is TGTGCCAGCAGTGACCCTGGACAGGGAATCTACAATGAGCAGTTCTTC.

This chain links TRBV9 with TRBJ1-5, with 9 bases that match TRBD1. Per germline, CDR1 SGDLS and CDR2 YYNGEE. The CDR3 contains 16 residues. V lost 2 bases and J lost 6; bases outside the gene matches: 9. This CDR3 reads CASSVDMGQGGQPQHF. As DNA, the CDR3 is TGTGCCAGCAGCGTTGATATGGGACAGGGAGGTCAGCCCCAGCATTTT.

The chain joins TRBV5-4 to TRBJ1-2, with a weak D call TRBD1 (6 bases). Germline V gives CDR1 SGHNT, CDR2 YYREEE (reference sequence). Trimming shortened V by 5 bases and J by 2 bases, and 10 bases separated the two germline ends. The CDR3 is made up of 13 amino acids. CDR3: CASRSQGNYGYTF. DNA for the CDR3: TGTGCCAGCAGGTCCCAGGGGAACTATGGCTACACCTTC.

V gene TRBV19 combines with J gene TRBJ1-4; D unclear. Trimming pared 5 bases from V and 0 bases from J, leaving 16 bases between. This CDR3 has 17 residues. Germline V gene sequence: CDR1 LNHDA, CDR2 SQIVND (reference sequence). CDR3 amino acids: CASSPLGDPATNEKLFF. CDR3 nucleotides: TGTGCCAGTAGTCCCCTCGGGGATCCGGCAACTAATGAAAAACTGTTTTTT.